Below are 9 T cell receptor beta chains sequenced from a single sample in a study of cytomegalovirus exposure and HLA in healthy donors. Primers: 60 Vbeta forward and 13 Jbeta reverse. The table came from immunoSEQ multiplex PCR; TCRdb's copy has only in-frame clones and leaves some out. Recorded here are about 72,000 clones; the top ten clones represent around 2.5%. Sequenced: PBMCs. The receptors were sampled from a man aged 40-50 years in good health and CMV-seronegative.

The rearrangement uses TRBV9 and TRBJ1-1, with 9 bases that match TRBD1. This CDR3 spans 15 amino acids. V was clipped by 4 bases and J by 4 bases; unmatched bases: 8. Germline CDR1 is SGDLS and CDR2 is YYNGEE. For the CDR3, the DNA is TGTGCCAGCAGCCCGGGACAGGGCTTGGGCACTGAAGCTTTCTTT. Amino acid sequence: CASSPGQGLGTEAFF. The full variable domain, in which reference TRBV9 and TRBJ1-1 provide the parts outside the CDR3, is DSGVTQTPKHLITATGQRVTLRCSPRSGDLSVYWYQQSLDQGLQFLIQYYNGEERAKGNILERFSAQQFPDLHSELNLSSLELGDSALYFCASSPGQGLGTEAFFGQGTRLTVV.

The chain employs TRBV9 and TRBJ1-1, with 11 positions matching TRBD1. V lost 2 bases to trimming and J lost 9 bases; unmatched junction nucleotides: 6. Germline lookup yields CDR1 SGDLS and CDR2 YYNGEE. The CDR3 is 14 amino acids. CDR3 in amino acids: CASSVAGQGAKAFF. The CDR3 DNA reads as TGTGCCAGCAGCGTTGCCGGACAGGGGGCTAAAGCTTTCTTT.

The rearrangement links TRBV7-9 to TRBJ1-1, with D perhaps TRBD1 (5 bases). The germline CDR1 and CDR2 sequences are SEHNR and FQNEAQ (reference sequence). The V and J ends lost 10 bases and 6 bases respectively, with 9 bases between them. The CDR3 sequence is 10 residues long. The CDR3 here is CATQGSEAFF. CDR3 DNA: TGTGCCACCCAGGGTTCTGAAGCTTTCTTT.

The rearrangement links TRBV9 to TRBJ1-1; tentative D call: TRBD1 (5 bases). CDR3 size: 14 residues. Trimming pared 4 bases from V and 1 base from J, leaving 11 bases between. Germline V gene data show CDR1 as SGDLS and CDR2 as YYNGEE. CDR3 in amino acids: CASSPEGANTEAFF. CDR3 DNA: TGTGCCAGCAGCCCAGAAGGGGCGAACACTGAAGCTTTCTTT.

This chain connects TRBV19 to TRBJ1-1; the D gene is possibly TRBD1 (5 bases). The V gene's germline CDR1 is LNHDA and CDR2 SQIVND (reference sequence). The CDR3 spans 13 residues. V lost 3 bases and J 8 bases, leaving 13 bases between the germline ends. The CDR3 is CASSMVGGTEAFF. CDR3 DNA: TGTGCCAGTAGTATGGTCGGGGGAACCGAAGCTTTCTTT.

The CDR3 coding sequence is TGCGCCAGCAGTGGCCGGATGGGGCGGGACGGGGCGCCCCAGCATTTT. It yields the protein CASSGRMGRDGAPQHF. The chain carries TRBV10-1 and TRBJ1-5, with TRBD1 as a possible D gene (5 bases). The germline V gene encodes CDR1 WNHNN and CDR2 SYGVQD (reference sequence). The CDR3 runs 16 residues. Trimming removed 4 bases from V and 9 bases from J, with 22 bases in between.

The J gene is TRBJ1-5, the V gene TRBV4-2, with 9 bases matching TRBD1. Germline CDR1 is LGHNA and CDR2 is YNFKEQ. The CDR3 loop spans 16 amino acids. J lost 11 bases, V lost 4 bases, and 15 bases had no gene match. CDR3 nucleotide sequence: TGTGCCAGCAGCCCGGAGCCAGGACAGGGGCTTTGGACCCAGCATTTT. Residues: CASSPEPGQGLWTQHF.

J is TRBJ1-5 and V is TRBV18; D ambiguous. From germline, CDR1 is KGHSH and CDR2 LQKENI. This CDR3 is 15 amino acids long. Between the trimmed V and J ends, which lost 3 bases and 0 bases, there was a span of 9 bases. CDR3: CASSPAYYSNQPQHF. In DNA form, the CDR3 reads TGTGCCAGCTCACCGGCCTACTATAGCAATCAGCCCCAGCATTTT.

The chain recombines TRBV6-5 with TRBJ1-4; 8 bases line up with TRBD1. Trimming cost V 6 bases and J 1 base; bases outside gene matches: 4. This CDR3 comprises 15 residues. Germline CDR1 reads MNHEY; CDR2 reads SVGAGI. The CDR3 loop is CASRRDRLTNEKLFF. The CDR3, as DNA: TGTGCCAGCAGACGGGACAGGTTAACTAATGAAAAACTGTTTTTT.